The 29 T cell receptor beta chains below come from one sample, sequenced in a study of shared clonotypes between healthy human individuals. Clones were read by immunoSEQ multiplex PCR, and TCRdb kept only the in-frame ones, dropping some. This table has millions of clones, approximately 94% appearing once. CD8 cells regarded as naive lacked CD45RO, were positively chosen for CCR7, and omitted terminally differentiated effector memory CD45RA+ cells. Source material: naive CD8+ T cells sorted from blood. The receptors were gathered from a man between 18 and 35 years old in good health.

The chain has TRBV7-2 and TRBJ1-2, with 8 nucleotides matching TRBD1. This CDR3 region has 15 residues. Trimming cost V 2 bases and J 5 bases; bases outside gene matches: 7. Germline V gene data show CDR1 as SGHTA and CDR2 as FQGNSA. CDR3 loop: CASSLLGDRRYGYTF. The CDR3 region has the DNA TGTGCCAGCAGCTTACTTGGGGACAGGAGATATGGCTACACCTTC. The full variable domain, in which reference TRBV7-2 and TRBJ1-2 provide the parts outside the CDR3, is GAGVSQSPSNKVTEKGKDVELRCDPISGHTALYWYRQSLGQGLEFLIYFQGNSAPDKSGLPSDRFSAERTGGSVSTLTIQRTQQEDSAVYLCASSLLGDRRYGYTFGSGTRLTVV.

V gene TRBV27 combines with J gene TRBJ1-5; unclear D gene. The CDR3 extends over 14 amino acids. CDR1 MNHEY and CDR2 SMNVEV come from the germline V gene (reference sequence). Trimming shortened V by 5 bases and J by 0 bases, and 8 bases separated the two germline ends. The DNA for the CDR3 is TGTGCCAGCAGTCCCTCCCCTAGCAATCAGCCCCAGCATTTT. It codes for CASSPSPSNQPQHF.

This clone was seen a single time. The rearrangement uses TRBV9 and TRBJ1-1; no clear D. Per germline, CDR1 SGDLS and CDR2 YYNGEE. The CDR3 is made up of 14 amino acids. V dropped 0 bases and J dropped 6 bases, with 12 bases sitting between them. The CDR3 nucleotides are TGTGCCAGCAGCGTAGGCCAGGTGCTGGCTGAAGCTTTCTTT. Translation gives CASSVGQVLAEAFF.

This clone was counted a few times. This sample includes further DNA sequences coding for the same CDR3. This chain links TRBV27 with TRBJ2-1; D is uncertain. V was cut by 1 base and J by 0 bases, with 4 bases left in between. CDR3 length: 14 residues. The germline gives CDR1 MNHEY, CDR2 SMNVEV (reference sequence). The CDR3 loop is CASSLYSSYNEQFF. The DNA for the CDR3 is TGTGCCAGCAGTTTATACAGCTCCTACAATGAGCAGTTCTTC.

As to this clone: The same CDR3 arises from other DNA sequences in this sample as well. J is TRBJ2-3 and V is TRBV6-5; D call uncertain. Germline loops: CDR1 MNHEY, CDR2 SVGAGI. The CDR3 has 14 amino acids. The germline V and J ends were trimmed by 2 bases and 0 bases, with 6 bases remaining between them. The CDR3 DNA reads TGTGCCAGCAGTTACCTCGACAGCACAGATACGCAGTATTTT. This translates into CASSYLDSTDTQYF.

Points on this clone: Other nucleotide sequences from this sample produce the same CDR3. The CDR3 here is CASSQGQGVDTGELFF. In DNA, the CDR3 is TGCGCCAGCAGCCAAGGACAGGGGGTTGACACCGGGGAGCTGTTTTTT. The rearrangement uses TRBV4-1 and TRBJ2-2; TRBD1 matches at 9 bases. Germline lookup yields CDR1 MGHRA and CDR2 YSYEKL. The ends lost 1 base at V and 3 bases at J; junction bases unmatched: 3. The CDR3 is made up of 16 amino acids.

V and J are TRBV19 and TRBJ2-1, with 7 bases fitting TRBD1. Germline CDR1 and CDR2: LNHDA and SQIVND (reference sequence). With V trimmed by 6 bases and J by 8 bases, 4 bases remained unmatched. The CDR3 runs 12 residues. CDR3 in amino acids: CASSKGGHEQFF. As DNA, the CDR3 is TGTGCCAGTAGCAAAGGGGGCCATGAGCAGTTCTTC.

The rearrangement links TRBV29-1 to TRBJ2-7; 7 nucleotides agree with TRBD2. Losses at the gene ends were 0 bases for V and 0 bases for J; bases not matched to a gene: 5. Germline V CDR1 and CDR2: SQVTM, ANQGSEA. The CDR3 loop spans 15 amino acids. CDR3 protein: CSVEDTRGSSYEQYF. CDR3 nucleotides: TGCAGCGTTGAAGATACCCGCGGGAGCTCCTACGAGCAGTACTTC.

The chain joins TRBV30 to TRBJ1-4; D is ambiguous. Germline CDR1 GTSNPN, CDR2 SVGIG (reference sequence). This CDR3 is 12 amino acids long. With 0 bases removed from V and 7 bases from J, the gap between germline ends came to 6 bases. The CDR3 spells CAWSVGREKLFF. CDR3 coding DNA: TGTGCCTGGAGTGTAGGACGTGAAAAACTGTTTTTT.

J is TRBJ1-3 and V is TRBV13; no reliable D call. This CDR3 is 14 amino acids long. CDR1 is PRHDT and CDR2 is FYEKMQ in the germline V gene (reference sequence). V was clipped by 6 bases and J by 0 bases, with 9 bases between them. In DNA form, the CDR3 reads TGTGCCAGCAGACCCATCGACTCTGGAAACACCATATATTTT. Its protein product is CASRPIDSGNTIYF.

The chain combines TRBV7-9 with TRBJ2-7; tentative D call: TRBD1 (5 bases). CDR3 length: 13 amino acids. V was shortened by 4 bases and J by 4 bases, with 11 bases between the two germline ends. Germline V gene sequence: CDR1 SEHNR, CDR2 FQNEAQ (reference sequence). The CDR3 coding sequence is TGTGCCAGCAGCTCGCAGGGTTTTTACGAGCAGTACTTC. This sequence encodes CASSSQGFYEQYF.

The rearrangement uses TRBV4-3 and TRBJ2-1; D may be TRBD2 (6 bases). CDR1 LGHNA and CDR2 YSLEER come from the germline V gene. V was trimmed by 0 bases and J by 6 bases, leaving 9 bases between them. The CDR3 runs to 14 residues. The CDR3 loop reads CASSQDWTINEQFF. For the CDR3, the DNA is TGCGCCAGCAGCCAAGATTGGACTATCAATGAGCAGTTCTTC.

The V gene is TRBV19, the J gene TRBJ2-7; 9 nucleotides line up with TRBD2. Germline values: CDR1 LNHDA, CDR2 SQIVND (reference sequence). Trimming removed 4 bases from V and 3 bases from J; junction bases left unmatched: 7. CDR3 size: 15 residues. The CDR3 region has the DNA TGTGCCAGTAGTACGACAGAACTAGCGGGCTACGAGCAGTACTTC. Translating gives CASSTTELAGYEQYF.

This rearrangement joins TRBV11-2 to TRBJ2-5; no firm D call. CDR3 length equals 14 residues. Germline CDR1 is SGHAT and CDR2 is FQNNGV. Trimming cost V 2 bases and J 4 bases, with 11 bases left between them. CDR3 in amino acids: CASSLIPAVETQYF. The CDR3 DNA follows: TGTGCCAGCAGCTTAATTCCTGCTGTAGAGACCCAGTACTTC. Using reference TRBV11-2 and TRBJ2-5 for the parts outside the CDR3, the full variable domain is EAGVAQSPRYKIIEKRQSVAFWCNPISGHATLYWYQQILGQGPKLLIQFQNNGVVDDSQLPKDRFSAERLKGVDSTLKIQPAKLEDSAVYLCASSLIPAVETQYFGPGTRLLVL.

This chain connects TRBV4-1 to TRBJ1-6; weak D call: TRBD1 (5 bases). Germline CDR1 reads MGHRA; CDR2 reads YSYEKL. Between the trimmed V and J ends, which lost 1 base and 8 bases, there was a span of 12 bases. This CDR3 comprises 15 residues. CDR3 DNA: TGCGCCAGCAGCCAAGCCCAGGGTATGGATTCACCCCTCCACTTT. It yields the protein CASSQAQGMDSPLHF.

V is TRBV28 and J is TRBJ1-1; D is ambiguous. From germline, CDR1 is MDHEN and CDR2 SYDVKM. Trimming removed 4 bases at V and 4 bases at J, with 19 bases between. The CDR3 totals 16 residues. The CDR3 sequence is CASSSLDVAWGTEAFF. In DNA form, the CDR3 reads TGTGCCAGCAGTTCTCTCGACGTGGCGTGGGGCACTGAAGCTTTCTTT.

Of note for this clone: The sample has other DNA sequences that encode this CDR3 too. The chain combines TRBV5-6 with TRBJ1-1; D remains unclear. Trimming took 2 bases from V and 1 from J, leaving 3 bases between them. The CDR3 is made up of 12 amino acids. Germline loops: CDR1 SGHDT, CDR2 YYEEEE. This CDR3 is CASSFTNTEAFF. DNA for the CDR3: TGTGCCAGCAGCTTCACGAACACTGAAGCTTTCTTT.

The gene calls are TRBV6-4 and TRBJ1-2; 9 nucleotides line up with TRBD1. This CDR3 has 14 amino acids. With V trimmed by 6 bases and J by 4 bases, 6 bases remained unmatched. The V gene's germline CDR1 is MRHNA and CDR2 SNTAGT. The CDR3 sequence: CASRPGQGLYGYTF. The CDR3 region has the DNA TGTGCCAGCAGGCCGGGACAGGGCCTCTATGGCTACACCTTC.

The chain carries TRBV9 and TRBJ2-3, with TRBD2 matching over 8 bases. The V gene's germline CDR1 is SGDLS and CDR2 YYNGEE. The V and J ends lost 1 base and 5 bases, in that order; junction bases with no gene match: 6. The CDR3 contains 15 residues. CDR3 in amino acids: CASSVQFGGEDTQYF. CDR3 nucleotide sequence: TGTGCCAGCAGCGTACAGTTCGGGGGGGAAGATACGCAGTATTTT.

As regards this clone: Other DNA sequences in the same sample also yield this CDR3. The CDR3 coding sequence is TGTGCCAGCAGCTTAACAGCGGGAGGGGTCCACGAGCAGTACTTC. It is translated as CASSLTAGGVHEQYF. This sequence joins TRBV7-2 and TRBJ2-7; the match to TRBD2 covers 10 bases. The CDR3 has 15 amino acids. J was trimmed by 5 bases and V by 2 bases; bases with no gene match: 6. Germline values: CDR1 SGHTA, CDR2 FQGNSA.

The gene calls are TRBV6-5 and TRBJ2-1, with a tentative D call TRBD1 (5 bases). V dropped 4 bases and J dropped 8 bases, with 12 bases sitting between them. Germline assignment: CDR1 MNHEY and CDR2 SVGAGI. The CDR3 runs to 13 residues. CDR3 nucleotide sequence: TGTGCCAGCAGTTCCAGCCCCAGGGATGAGCAGTTCTTC. This encodes CASSSSPRDEQFF.

Concerning this clone: This sample includes further DNA sequences coding for the same CDR3. The CDR3 loop is CASSGLSYEQYF. The CDR3 DNA sequence: TGTGCCAGCAGTGGGCTCTCCTACGAGCAGTACTTC. The gene calls are TRBV2 and TRBJ2-7; unclear D gene. The CDR3 has 12 amino acids. Germline-derived CDR1 and CDR2 are SNHLY and FYNNEI. Trimming stripped 4 bases from V and 0 bases from J, with 4 bases between.

Comments on this clone: Other DNA variants within this sample encode the same CDR3. This chain uses TRBV9 with TRBJ1-6; no definite D call. CDR3 length: 14 amino acids. Germline CDR1 is SGDLS and CDR2 is YYNGEE. Trimming shortened V by 0 bases and J by 7 bases, and 8 bases separated the two germline ends. This CDR3 is CASSVGGGNSPLHF. The CDR3, as DNA: TGTGCCAGCAGCGTAGGGGGAGGAAATTCACCCCTCCACTTT.

On this clone: Other DNA sequences in this specimen translate into the identical CDR3. The chain recombines TRBV6-5 with TRBJ2-7, with TRBD1 identical over 9 bases. CDR3 length equals 14 residues. CDR1 MNHEY and CDR2 SVGAGI come from the germline V gene. Trimming at V came to 2 bases and at J to 5 bases, leaving 4 bases not matched to a gene. Here the CDR3 reads CASSYGGQGDEQYF. The CDR3 nucleotides read TGTGCCAGCAGTTACGGGGGACAGGGTGACGAGCAGTACTTC.

The rearrangement links TRBV4-3 to TRBJ2-1; TRBD2 matches 8 bases. CDR1 and CDR2 from the germline V gene are LGHNA and YSLEER. V lost 0 bases to trimming and J lost 3 bases; unmatched junction nucleotides: 1. The CDR3 has 15 amino acids. The CDR3 loop reads CASSQDSGVYNEQFF. The CDR3 bases are TGCGCCAGCAGCCAAGATAGCGGGGTCTACAATGAGCAGTTCTTC.

V gene TRBV27 combines with J gene TRBJ2-7; D is undetermined. The CDR3 runs to 16 residues. The germline CDR1 and CDR2 sequences are MNHEY and SMNVEV (reference sequence). The V end lost 4 bases, the J end lost 3 bases, and 19 bases lay between the germline ends. The CDR3 here is CASSSPTDNALYEQYF. CDR3 coding DNA: TGTGCCAGCAGTTCCCCGACTGATAATGCCCTCTACGAGCAGTACTTC.

V is TRBV9 and J is TRBJ1-2; D not certain. Germline values: CDR1 SGDLS, CDR2 YYNGEE. The CDR3 is made up of 14 amino acids. V was clipped by 0 bases and J by 8 bases, with 14 bases between them. CDR3 sequence: CASSVGTGEAGYTF. In nucleotides, the CDR3 is TGTGCCAGCAGCGTAGGCACCGGAGAGGCAGGCTACACCTTC.

The chain carries TRBV7-9 and TRBJ2-3, with 7 bases identical to TRBD2. From germline, CDR1 is SEHNR and CDR2 FQNEAQ (reference sequence). V shed 3 bases, J shed 6 bases, and the junction held 3 bases outside the gene matches. The CDR3 sequence is 13 residues long. CDR3 DNA: TGTGCCAGCAGCTTCACTAGCGAGGATACGCAGTATTTT. Protein product: CASSFTSEDTQYF.

This rearrangement joins TRBV28 to TRBJ2-5; 7 nucleotides align to TRBD1. The CDR3 covers 14 residues. Trimming at V came to 5 bases and at J to 7 bases, leaving 10 bases not matched to a gene. Germline CDR1 MDHEN, CDR2 SYDVKM. The CDR3 sequence is CASSLTGAGTTQYF. CDR3 in DNA: TGTGCCAGCAGTCTAACAGGGGCCGGCACGACCCAGTACTTC.